This TCR beta chain was sequenced during a study of vaccination effects on CD4 cells after COVID-19. Clones were read by immunoSEQ multiplex PCR, and TCRdb kept only the in-frame ones, dropping some. The sample carries about 24,000 clones, roughly 70% recorded once. This CDR3 comprises 14 residues. V was trimmed by 1 base and J by 0 bases, leaving 6 bases between them. The germline V gene has CDR1 LGHDT and CDR2 YNNKEL (reference sequence). The study's findings and limits: Clonal contraction was marked in infection- and vaccine-induced clones late after vaccination.

Comment on this clone: Antigen specificity is unknown.

Under the ViraFEST assay, PBMC were stimulated with viral peptide pools so that antigen-specific CD4+ T cells expanded. Sequencing was performed afterwards. Cultured cells yielded isolated CD4+ T cells after approximately nine days. All study participants received two doses of BNT162b2 or mRNA-1273 vaccine. The source of this sequence is a human donor who received a COVID-19 vaccine. V usage is TRBV3-1 (or the pseudogene TRBV3-2) and J usage is TRBJ1-1; the D is unclear. Material: CD4+ T cells from PBMCs cultured with SARS-CoV-2 spike peptides, obtained after COVID-19 vaccination. CDR3 DNA: TGTGCCAGCAGCCAAGGGCAGATGAACACTGAAGCTTTCTTT. Its protein is CASSQGQMNTEAFF.